The 2 T cell receptor beta chains below were found in one sample sequenced in a study of early T cells in non-severe SARS-CoV-2 infection. TCRdb analysed the 5' RACE reads with MiXCR anew, one entry per CDR3 protein. The sample contains some 45,000 distinct CDR3 sequences, less than 6.5% of which appear only once. The material was whole blood, obtained at baseline. Receptors were obtained from an adult who was a healthcare worker with PCR-confirmed SARS-CoV-2 infection or an uninfected control (not recorded which).

The table lists this clonotype with many counts. The chain uses TRBV11-2 and TRBJ2-1, with TRBD1 matching 11 bases. V lost 5 bases and J lost 7; bases outside the gene matches: 13. The CDR3 covers 17 residues. From germline, CDR1 is SGHAT and CDR2 FQNNGV. CDR3 in DNA: TGTGCCAGCAGCCCCCAGATTGGGACAGGGGGGAGGAATGAGCAGTTCTTC. It is translated as CASSPQIGTGGRNEQFF.

Only a few counts were recorded for this clonotype. The rearrangement links TRBV6-5 to TRBJ2-1; 7 bases match TRBD2. V shed 4 bases and J 6 bases; nucleotides not matched to a gene: 3. Germline V lookup: CDR1 MNHEY, CDR2 SVGAGI. The CDR3 is made up of 13 amino acids. CDR3 bases: TGTGCCAGCAGTTTTGGGGGGGGCAATGAGCAGTTCTTC. The encoded protein is CASSFGGGNEQFF.